The 7 T cell receptor beta chains listed next were all sequenced from one sample in a study of T cell responses to AZD1222 COVID-19 vaccine. Using immunoSEQ multiplex PCR, the repertoire was profiled, and TCRdb retains in-frame clones only, with some absent. This sample has 120,000 to 150,000 clones; approximately 90% occur once, and the top ten carry more than 2%. The starting material was peripheral blood, obtained on day 0 of AZD1222 vaccination. The source is an adult in good health.

J is TRBJ2-2 and V is TRBV27, with D perhaps matching TRBD1 or TRBD2 (5 bases each). CDR1 MNHEY and CDR2 SMNVEV come from the germline V gene (reference sequence). The CDR3 covers 17 residues. Trimming shortened V by 0 bases and J by 4 bases, and 15 bases separated the two germline ends. The CDR3 nucleotides read TGTGCCAGCAGTTTATCGACCAGGACTGGGGGCACCGGGGAGCTGTTTTTT. Its translation is CASSLSTRTGGTGELFF.

A word on this clone: The sample carries other DNA sequences with the same CDR3. The rearrangement links TRBV6-5 to TRBJ1-1; no firm D call. V lost 2 bases to trimming and J lost 3 bases, with 7 bases between them. The CDR3 runs 13 residues. The germline V gene encodes CDR1 MNHEY and CDR2 SVGAGI. CDR3 protein: CASSYGGHTEAFF. CDR3 nucleotides: TGTGCCAGCAGTTACGGAGGGCACACTGAAGCTTTCTTT.

V is TRBV19 and J is TRBJ1-1, with 9 bases matching TRBD1. Germline CDR1 and CDR2: LNHDA and SQIVND (reference sequence). The CDR3 is 14 amino acids. The V and J ends lost 5 bases and 4 bases, in that order; junction bases with no gene match: 5. The DNA for the CDR3 is TGTGCCAGTAGTCAGCGGGGACAGGGCACTGAAGCTTTCTTT. It codes for CASSQRGQGTEAFF.

The chain uses TRBV5-4 and TRBJ2-3; 11 bases match TRBD2. Germline V gene lookup returns CDR1 SGHNT and CDR2 YYREEE (reference sequence). J was trimmed by 2 bases and V by 2 bases; bases with no gene match: 10. The CDR3 spans 18 residues. The CDR3 loop reads CASSFSARLAGPTDTQYF. The CDR3 bases are TGTGCCAGCAGCTTTTCGGCGAGACTAGCGGGACCCACAGATACGCAGTATTTT.

The chain links TRBV7-8 to TRBJ1-2; no definite D call. The germline V gene has CDR1 SGHVS and CDR2 FQNEAQ. Trimming stripped 1 base from V and 4 bases from J, with 7 bases between. The CDR3 consists of 13 residues. CDR3 residues: CASSLGEGYGYTF. The CDR3 bases are TGTGCCAGCAGCTTAGGGGAGGGCTATGGCTACACCTTC.

This chain uses TRBV20-1 with TRBJ1-2, with D maybe TRBD1 (5 bases). Germline CDR1 DFQATT, CDR2 SNEGSKA (reference sequence). V was pared by 8 bases and J by 4 bases, with 11 bases between. The CDR3 spans 11 residues. The CDR3 protein is CSSVGGYGYTF. Written as DNA, the CDR3 is TGCAGTTCGGTTGGGGGCTATGGCTACACCTTC.

The table lists this clone with a count of one. The rearrangement joins TRBV6-1 to TRBJ1-4; maybe TRBD1 (5 bases). Germline CDR1 MNHNS, CDR2 SASEGT. Between the trimmed V and J ends, which lost 4 bases and 4 bases, there was a span of 22 bases. This CDR3 spans 18 amino acids. The CDR3 nucleotides read TGTGCCAGCAGTGCCCAGGGTTATGGATCTGGCGGTAATGAAAAACTGTTTTTT. This codes for CASSAQGYGSGGNEKLFF.